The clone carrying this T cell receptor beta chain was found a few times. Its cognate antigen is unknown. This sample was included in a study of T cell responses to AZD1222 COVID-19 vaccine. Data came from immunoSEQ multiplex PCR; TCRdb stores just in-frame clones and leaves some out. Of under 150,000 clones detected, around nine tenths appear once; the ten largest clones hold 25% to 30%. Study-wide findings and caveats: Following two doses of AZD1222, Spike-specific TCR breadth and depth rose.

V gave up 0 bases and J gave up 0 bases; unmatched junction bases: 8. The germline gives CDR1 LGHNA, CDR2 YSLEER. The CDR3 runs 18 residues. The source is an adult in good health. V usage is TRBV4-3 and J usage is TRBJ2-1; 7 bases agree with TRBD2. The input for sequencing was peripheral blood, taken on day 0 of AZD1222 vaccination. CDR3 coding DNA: TGCGCCAGCAGCCAAGAGGGGGTTGGCGGGAGCTCCTACAATGAGCAGTTCTTC. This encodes CASSQEGVGGSSYNEQFF.